This TCR beta chain stems from a study of cytomegalovirus exposure and HLA in healthy donors. The V end lost 4 bases, the J end lost 5 bases, and 19 bases lay between the germline ends. CDR1 SGHDT and CDR2 YYEEEE come from the germline V gene. CDR3 length: 15 residues. PCR amplification relied on 60 Vbeta primers (plus 13 Jbeta primers). Sequencing used immunoSEQ multiplex PCR; TCRdb keeps in-frame clones, though not all of them. Recorded here are around 77,000 clones; the top ten clones represent approximately 14%. The genes are TRBV5-6 and TRBJ2-7, with a possible D match to TRBD2 (7 bases). The specimen sequenced was PBMCs. This TCR derives from a man aged 45-60 years in good health and CMV-seropositive. The CDR3 nucleotides read TGTGCCAGCAGCGGTGTGGCGGGGAGGGGGAACGAGCAGTACTTC. Translating it yields CASSGVAGRGNEQYF.